A selection of T cell receptor beta chains follows, all from one sample in a study of Ad26.COV2.S vaccination and SARS-CoV-2 variants. Using immunoSEQ multiplex PCR, the repertoire was profiled, and TCRdb retains in-frame clones only, with some absent. Among more than 300,000 clones listed, 80% to 90% were seen once. The source material was peripheral blood, sampled in a trial of Ad26.COV2.S vaccine versus placebo. Receptors originate from a person between 18 and 59 years old who received the Ad26.COV2.S COVID-19 vaccine or a placebo. The CDR3 runs from the conserved cysteine through the conserved F or W. The order of the fields is V gene, D gene, J gene, clone size, CDR3 length, CDR3 DNA, CDR3 protein. D genes are given only for firm matches. The size field is filled for only some rows; it gives once, few, many or a size class.

V gene: TRBV7-2
D gene: .
J gene: TRBJ2-5
clone size: .
CDR3 length: 13
CDR3 DNA: TGTGCCAGCAGCTTACAGAATCAAGAGACCCAGTACTTC
CDR3 protein: CASSLQNQETQYF

V gene: TRBV5-1
D gene: TRBD1
J gene: TRBJ2-7
clone size: .
CDR3 length: 13
CDR3 DNA: TGCGCCAGCAGCTGGGACAGATCCTACGAGCAGTACTTC
CDR3 protein: CASSWDRSYEQYF

V gene: TRBV29-1
D gene: .
J gene: TRBJ1-2
clone size: .
CDR3 length: 11
CDR3 DNA: TGCAGCGTTGTGGGGGGAGCTGGCTACACCTTC
CDR3 protein: CSVVGGAGYTF

V gene: TRBV28
D gene: TRBD1
J gene: TRBJ2-7
clone size: .
CDR3 length: 15
CDR3 DNA: TGTGCCAGCAGTTTGCGGGACAGGATATCCTACGAGCAGTACTTC
CDR3 protein: CASSLRDRISYEQYF

V gene: TRBV4-1
D gene: TRBD2
J gene: TRBJ2-3
clone size: .
CDR3 length: 17
CDR3 DNA: TGCGCCAGCAGCCCAAAGGGAGTGAGCGGGGGGCCAGATACGCAGTATTTT
CDR3 protein: CASSPKGVSGGPDTQYF

V gene: TRBV19
D gene: .
J gene: TRBJ1-2
clone size: .
CDR3 length: 13
CDR3 DNA: TGTGCCAGTAGTATTGGAGGGGCTTCTGGCTACACCTTC
CDR3 protein: CASSIGGASGYTF

V gene: TRBV18
D gene: TRBD1
J gene: TRBJ2-7
clone size: .
CDR3 length: 18
CDR3 DNA: TGTGCCAGCTCACGGGACAGGGATCATGGGGACAAGGACTACGAGCAGTACTTC
CDR3 protein: CASSRDRDHGDKDYEQYF

V gene: TRBV28
D gene: .
J gene: TRBJ2-5
clone size: .
CDR3 length: 12
CDR3 DNA: TGTGCCAGCAGTCTCGATCAGGCGACCCAGTACTTC
CDR3 protein: CASSLDQATQYF

V gene: TRBV29-1
D gene: .
J gene: TRBJ1-3
clone size: .
CDR3 length: 16
CDR3 DNA: TGCAGCGTTGAAGGTCCCGGCAACCGACCTGGAAACACCATATATTTT
CDR3 protein: CSVEGPGNRPGNTIYF

V gene: TRBV5-4
D gene: TRBD1
J gene: TRBJ1-1
clone size: .
CDR3 length: 15
CDR3 DNA: TGTGCCATCCTGGGGACAGTTGGAAGTGGCACTGAAGCTTTCTTT
CDR3 protein: CAILGTVGSGTEAFF

V gene: TRBV6-5
D gene: TRBD2
J gene: TRBJ2-1
clone size: .
CDR3 length: 14
CDR3 DNA: TGTGCCTGTCGACTAGCGGGGAACTACAATGAGCAGTTCTTC
CDR3 protein: CACRLAGNYNEQFF

V gene: TRBV4-3
D gene: .
J gene: TRBJ2-1
clone size: .
CDR3 length: 13
CDR3 DNA: TGCGCCAGCAGCCAAAAACACAACAATGAGCAGTTCTTC
CDR3 protein: CASSQKHNNEQFF

V gene: TRBV4-3
D gene: .
J gene: TRBJ2-1
clone size: .
CDR3 length: 14
CDR3 DNA: TGCGCCAGCAGCCAAGATCGCCAGCCCGGTGAGCAGTTCTTC
CDR3 protein: CASSQDRQPGEQFF

V gene: TRBV14
D gene: .
J gene: TRBJ2-3
clone size: .
CDR3 length: 17
CDR3 DNA: TGTGCCAGCAGCTCCCTAGGGAAGCGGATGCGCACAGATACGCAGTATTTT
CDR3 protein: CASSSLGKRMRTDTQYF

V gene: TRBV9
D gene: .
J gene: TRBJ1-1
clone size: .
CDR3 length: 15
CDR3 DNA: TGTGCCAGCAGCGCGGGGACGGTTCAGAACACTGAAGCTTTCTTT
CDR3 protein: CASSAGTVQNTEAFF

V gene: TRBV19
D gene: .
J gene: TRBJ1-1
clone size: .
CDR3 length: 14
CDR3 DNA: TGTGCCAGTAGTACGAGTAATACGGGGACTGAAGCTTTCTTT
CDR3 protein: CASSTSNTGTEAFF

V gene: TRBV9
D gene: .
J gene: TRBJ1-3
clone size: .
CDR3 length: 16
CDR3 DNA: TGTGCCAGCAGCTCAAATAGAGGGTCTCCTGGAAACACCATATATTTT
CDR3 protein: CASSSNRGSPGNTIYF

V gene: TRBV3-1/TRBV3-2
D gene: TRBD1
J gene: TRBJ1-5
clone size: .
CDR3 length: 15
CDR3 DNA: TGTGCCAGCAGCGAAGGGGGCAGTAGCAATCAGCCCCAGCATTTT
CDR3 protein: CASSEGGSSNQPQHF

V gene: TRBV19
D gene: .
J gene: TRBJ2-5
clone size: .
CDR3 length: 13
CDR3 DNA: TGTGCCAGTAGCTCGTCGGGGAGAGAGACCCAGTACTTC
CDR3 protein: CASSSSGRETQYF

V gene: TRBV7-9
D gene: .
J gene: TRBJ2-5
clone size: .
CDR3 length: 15
CDR3 DNA: TGTGCCAGCAGCCCTGTAGGAGAGCGTCGGGAGACCCAGTACTTC
CDR3 protein: CASSPVGERRETQYF

V gene: TRBV6-2/TRBV6-3
D gene: .
J gene: TRBJ2-5
clone size: many
CDR3 length: 16
CDR3 DNA: TGTGCCAGCAGTTCGTACGGGCAGGGGGGCGGAGAGACCCAGTACTTC
CDR3 protein: CASSSYGQGGGETQYF

V gene: TRBV3-1/TRBV3-2
D gene: .
J gene: TRBJ2-4
clone size: .
CDR3 length: 16
CDR3 DNA: TGTGCCAGCAGCCAAGGTGACAGGAGGTTCGGGAACATTCAGTACTTC
CDR3 protein: CASSQGDRRFGNIQYF

V gene: TRBV29-1
D gene: .
J gene: TRBJ1-5
clone size: few
CDR3 length: 12
CDR3 DNA: TGCAGCGCAAAAGAGAGCAATCAGCCCCAGCATTTT
CDR3 protein: CSAKESNQPQHF

V gene: TRBV5-8
D gene: .
J gene: TRBJ1-1
clone size: .
CDR3 length: 13
CDR3 DNA: TGTGCCAGCAACCGGGGACGGAACACTGAAGCTTTCTTT
CDR3 protein: CASNRGRNTEAFF

V gene: TRBV29-1
D gene: .
J gene: TRBJ2-7
clone size: .
CDR3 length: 10
CDR3 DNA: TGCAGCGTTGCCCACAACGAGCAGTACTTC
CDR3 protein: CSVAHNEQYF

V gene: TRBV9
D gene: TRBD1
J gene: TRBJ2-7
clone size: .
CDR3 length: 14
CDR3 DNA: TGTGCCAGCAGCGTAGACGACAGGGTGGGCGAGCAGTACTTC
CDR3 protein: CASSVDDRVGEQYF

V gene: TRBV4-3
D gene: .
J gene: TRBJ2-5
clone size: .
CDR3 length: 17
CDR3 DNA: TGCGCCAGCAGCCAAGGTTTAGTAGCAGGAGGTGGAGAGACCCAGTACTTC
CDR3 protein: CASSQGLVAGGGETQYF

V gene: TRBV19
D gene: .
J gene: TRBJ2-2
clone size: once
CDR3 length: 15
CDR3 DNA: TGTGCCAGTAGTATAGGGACAGTAAGCACCGGGGAGCTGTTTTTT
CDR3 protein: CASSIGTVSTGELFF

V gene: TRBV7-2
D gene: .
J gene: TRBJ1-5
clone size: .
CDR3 length: 17
CDR3 DNA: TGTGCCAGCAGCTTAGTTTCAGGGCCGGGAAGCAATCAGCCCCAGCATTTT
CDR3 protein: CASSLVSGPGSNQPQHF

V gene: TRBV7-8
D gene: .
J gene: TRBJ2-7
clone size: .
CDR3 length: 11
CDR3 DNA: TGTGCCAGCAGCTCATACTACGAGCAGTACTTC
CDR3 protein: CASSSYYEQYF

V gene: TRBV4-1
D gene: .
J gene: TRBJ1-6
clone size: few
CDR3 length: 14
CDR3 DNA: TGCGCCAGCAGCCAAGCTTTGGCCAATTCACCCCTCCACTTT
CDR3 protein: CASSQALANSPLHF

V gene: TRBV19
D gene: .
J gene: TRBJ1-5
clone size: .
CDR3 length: 15
CDR3 DNA: TGTGCCAGTAGCCCACTCATACAGTCCTCGGGGCCCCAGCATTTT
CDR3 protein: CASSPLIQSSGPQHF

V gene: TRBV10-3
D gene: TRBD2
J gene: TRBJ2-1
clone size: .
CDR3 length: 13
CDR3 DNA: TGTGCCTCCGAGGCGGGAGTCTACAATGAGCAGTTCTTC
CDR3 protein: CASEAGVYNEQFF

V gene: TRBV15
D gene: .
J gene: TRBJ2-3
clone size: .
CDR3 length: 17
CDR3 DNA: TGTGCCACCAGTCAGCGGGTTGCAGGGGTCGGAACAGATACGCAGTATTTT
CDR3 protein: CATSQRVAGVGTDTQYF

V gene: TRBV29-1
D gene: TRBD1
J gene: TRBJ1-1
clone size: .
CDR3 length: 12
CDR3 DNA: TGCAGCGCCGACAGGGGCACAACTGAAGCTTTCTTT
CDR3 protein: CSADRGTTEAFF

V gene: TRBV28
D gene: .
J gene: TRBJ2-1
clone size: .
CDR3 length: 15
CDR3 DNA: TGTGCCAGCAGTTCTGCCGGGACTGATAGCAATGAGCAGTTCTTC
CDR3 protein: CASSSAGTDSNEQFF

V gene: TRBV19
D gene: .
J gene: TRBJ1-5
clone size: .
CDR3 length: 15
CDR3 DNA: TGTGCCAGTAGTATGGTGGAGGTAAGCAATCAGCCCCAGCATTTT
CDR3 protein: CASSMVEVSNQPQHF

V gene: TRBV5-5
D gene: TRBD1
J gene: TRBJ1-6
clone size: .
CDR3 length: 15
CDR3 DNA: TGTGCCAGCCGGAGGACAGGTCCTTATAATTCACCCCTCCACTTT
CDR3 protein: CASRRTGPYNSPLHF

V gene: TRBV2
D gene: .
J gene: TRBJ1-4
clone size: .
CDR3 length: 14
CDR3 DNA: TGTGCCAGCAGTGTACAAGGGGCGGGGGAAAAACTGTTTTTT
CDR3 protein: CASSVQGAGEKLFF

V gene: TRBV5-6
D gene: .
J gene: TRBJ2-3
clone size: .
CDR3 length: 14
CDR3 DNA: TGTGCCTCCAGGCGCCAGGGCGACCCTGATACGCAGTATTTT
CDR3 protein: CASRRQGDPDTQYF

V gene: TRBV11-2
D gene: TRBD1
J gene: TRBJ2-6
clone size: .
CDR3 length: 15
CDR3 DNA: TGTGCCAGCAGTTGGACAGGGCTGGGGGCCAACGTCCTGACTTTC
CDR3 protein: CASSWTGLGANVLTF

V gene: TRBV24-1
D gene: .
J gene: TRBJ2-1
clone size: .
CDR3 length: 15
CDR3 DNA: TGTGCCACCAGTGATTTCGGGGGAACCTACAATGAGCAGTTCTTC
CDR3 protein: CATSDFGGTYNEQFF

V gene: TRBV7-7
D gene: TRBD2
J gene: TRBJ2-2
clone size: many
CDR3 length: 15
CDR3 DNA: TGTGCTAGCAGCTTGGGACTACCGAACACCGGGGAGCTGTTTTTT
CDR3 protein: CASSLGLPNTGELFF

V gene: TRBV5-4
D gene: .
J gene: TRBJ1-2
clone size: .
CDR3 length: 13
CDR3 DNA: TGTGCCAGCAGCTTCGGAGTGGGCTATGGCTACACCTTC
CDR3 protein: CASSFGVGYGYTF

V gene: TRBV27
D gene: .
J gene: TRBJ1-5
clone size: .
CDR3 length: 19
CDR3 DNA: TGTGCCAGCCTTACTAATGACACCCCCGTGGGTTTCGGCAATCAGCCCCAGCATTTT
CDR3 protein: CASLTNDTPVGFGNQPQHF

V gene: TRBV6-1
D gene: .
J gene: TRBJ2-5
clone size: .
CDR3 length: 17
CDR3 DNA: TGTGCCAGCAGTGATTTGGCAGGGCCCGATCTTAGAAAGACCCAGTACTTC
CDR3 protein: CASSDLAGPDLRKTQYF

V gene: TRBV10-3
D gene: TRBD2
J gene: TRBJ2-7
clone size: .
CDR3 length: 15
CDR3 DNA: TGTGCCATCAGTGAGTTAGCGGGAGGGCCCTACGAGCAGTACTTC
CDR3 protein: CAISELAGGPYEQYF

V gene: TRBV5-1
D gene: .
J gene: TRBJ2-2
clone size: .
CDR3 length: 13
CDR3 DNA: TGCGCCAGCACTCCGGAGGGGGCCGGGGAGCTGTTTTTT
CDR3 protein: CASTPEGAGELFF

V gene: TRBV6-4
D gene: .
J gene: TRBJ1-6
clone size: .
CDR3 length: 15
CDR3 DNA: TGTGCCAGCAGTGAGGGATTTAACGGGGATTCACCCCTCCACTTT
CDR3 protein: CASSEGFNGDSPLHF

V gene: TRBV3-1/TRBV3-2
D gene: .
J gene: TRBJ2-2
clone size: .
CDR3 length: 16
CDR3 DNA: TGTGCCAGCAGCCAAGAAGGGGCGTTGGACACCGGGGAGCTGTTTTTT
CDR3 protein: CASSQEGALDTGELFF

V gene: TRBV3-1/TRBV3-2
D gene: TRBD2
J gene: TRBJ2-1
clone size: .
CDR3 length: 12
CDR3 DNA: TGTGCCAGCAGCCACACTAGCGGGCCGCAGTTCTTC
CDR3 protein: CASSHTSGPQFF

V gene: TRBV6-5
D gene: .
J gene: TRBJ2-7
clone size: .
CDR3 length: 13
CDR3 DNA: TGTGCCAGCAGAACCAGGTCCCAGTACGAGCAGTACTTC
CDR3 protein: CASRTRSQYEQYF

V gene: TRBV19
D gene: .
J gene: TRBJ1-5
clone size: .
CDR3 length: 13
CDR3 DNA: TGTGCCAGTAGTAGGGACCTTCTTCAGCCCCAGCATTTT
CDR3 protein: CASSRDLLQPQHF

V gene: TRBV5-1
D gene: TRBD2
J gene: TRBJ2-7
clone size: few
CDR3 length: 16
CDR3 DNA: TGCGCCAGCAGCTTGGCGGGACTAGCCGCTGGCTACGAGCAGTACTTC
CDR3 protein: CASSLAGLAAGYEQYF

V gene: TRBV19
D gene: TRBD1
J gene: TRBJ1-5
clone size: once
CDR3 length: 14
CDR3 DNA: TGTGCCAGTAGTCCCGGGACAGATAATCAGCCCCAGCATTTT
CDR3 protein: CASSPGTDNQPQHF

V gene: TRBV29-1
D gene: .
J gene: TRBJ1-4
clone size: .
CDR3 length: 14
CDR3 DNA: TGCAGCGTGGGGAGGGGAAACAGTAATGAAAAACTGTTTTTT
CDR3 protein: CSVGRGNSNEKLFF

V gene: TRBV3-1/TRBV3-2
D gene: .
J gene: TRBJ2-2
clone size: .
CDR3 length: 14
CDR3 DNA: TGTGCCAGCAGCCAAGTTATGAACACCGGGGAGCTGTTTTTT
CDR3 protein: CASSQVMNTGELFF